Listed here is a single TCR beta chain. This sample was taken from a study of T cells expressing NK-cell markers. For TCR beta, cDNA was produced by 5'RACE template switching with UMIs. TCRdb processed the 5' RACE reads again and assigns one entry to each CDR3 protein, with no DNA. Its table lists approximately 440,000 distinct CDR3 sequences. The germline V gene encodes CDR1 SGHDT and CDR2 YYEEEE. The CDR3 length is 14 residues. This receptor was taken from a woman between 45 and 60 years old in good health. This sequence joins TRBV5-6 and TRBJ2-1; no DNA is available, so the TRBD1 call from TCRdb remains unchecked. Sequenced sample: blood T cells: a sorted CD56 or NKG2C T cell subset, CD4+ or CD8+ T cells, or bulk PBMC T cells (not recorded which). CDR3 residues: CASSPGGRSNEQFF.